This T cell receptor (beta chain) was retrieved from a study of cytomegalovirus exposure and HLA in healthy donors (dated by TCRdb to 2016 to 2017). About the full investigation: An earlier analysis of approximately 640 of the donors reported approximately 300 Gb of sequence data and 117 million unique TCR beta sequences from roughly 200 million T cells. About 280 gigabases of sequencing data and 70 million to 95 million unique TCR sequences made up an early release that covered under 750 HLA-typed donors. Among the roughly 400 genotyped donors, around 81% belonged to the genetic ancestry cluster associated with self-reported Caucasian donors. The aim of the study was to test whether cataloging public T cell receptors could identify signatures of past pathogen exposure. The T cell repertoires of several hundred subjects were profiled by immunosequencing and related to cytomegalovirus serostatus. In addition to the first cohort of hundreds of subjects, a separate validation cohort of 100 to 150 different subjects was used. High-throughput TCR immunosequencing, statistical association of individual TCRs with disease status, and machine learning were combined to predict cytomegalovirus infection status. A later analysis re-analyzed previously published TCR beta repertoires from several hundred donors and added high-resolution HLA genotyping to study TCR occurrence patterns. In the later analysis, no new phenotypic data were used to find candidate immune exposures; instead, reliance was placed on TCR beta sequences and their occurrence across donors. An earlier analysis of several hundred of the donors applied high-throughput TCR beta sequencing to assess whether each TCR beta V gene segment acted as functional or pseudogenic. Alongside the repertoire data, information on donor age, sex, ethnicity and CMV serostatus was compiled. In a later genetic analysis, genome-wide SNP genotypes for about three fifths of the 666 donors were used, and that subset was treated as a discovery cohort. All discovery cohort repertoires had been generated using a single sequencing platform. Both class I and class II loci were covered by HLA typing, at four-digit resolution. Typing coverage differed by locus: A, B, C, DRB1 and DQB1 were typed in roughly 629-630 donors, DQA1 in 522, DPA1 in some 610, and DPB1 in about 450. About five DR-DQ haplotypes were treated as single units for association and clustering because of strong linkage in the cohort. Among a few hundred genotyped donors of the cohort, an average of about 240,000 unique TCR beta nucleotide sequences were sequenced per donor, about a sixth of them non-productive.

Compared with germline, V lacks 3 bases and J lacks 0 bases; bases without a gene match: 5. CDR1 and CDR2 are drawn from the germline V gene: SNHLY, FYNNEI. The CDR3 goes from the cysteine to the phenylalanine over 16 residues. The kept DNA is CDR3 alone, 48 bases in frame from the first base. On this clone: There is no known antigen for this receptor. It has no much larger one-base neighbor in the sample; base qualities were not kept.

Study-wide findings and limitations: A later genetic analysis associated a missense DCLRE1C variant with V-gene and J-gene trimming of TCR beta chains, and an independent cohort replicated the association. According to a later analysis, parvovirus B19, influenza, CMV and Epstein-Barr virus appeared linked to several top co-occurrence clusters. In a later analysis, HLA-associated TCR beta chains showed more clonal expansion and lower generation probabilities than non-associated chains that were equally common. In an earlier analysis of 587 of the donors, most TCR beta V segments were observed in productive rearrangements about 87% or about 30% of the time, broadly matching IMGT annotations. Assigning TCR associations to individual alleles was difficult when HLA alleles, especially DR and DQ, strongly co-occurred. In vitro tests confirmed that a few of the cytomegalovirus-associated TCR beta chains recognize cytomegalovirus antigens. In a later analysis, TCR association rates were found to vary across HLA loci, with the most associated TCRs seen for DRB1 alleles and the fewest for HLA-C alleles. A further reported finding was that TCR beta sequences accurately predicted the HLA-A and HLA-B alleles for most subjects in the first cohort. The presence/absence analyses assumed that sequencing depth was roughly uniform across donors, and that assumption may not be true. The study listed approximately 150 TCR beta chains as associated with cytomegalovirus. The classifier was reported to diagnose cytomegalovirus status with high specificity and sensitivity in both the original and validation cohorts. A later genetic analysis reported fewer N-insertions in productive TCRs among donors in an Asian-associated ancestry cluster than the roughly 690-donor mean. Most TCR sequences were observed very rarely across donors, whereas some public TCRs were present in many individuals. The sequencing pipeline was judged likely to have produced a cluster of highly shared sequence variants as a technical artifact. Correlated functional status among segregating V segments might reflect linkage disequilibrium, but an unknown experimental factor could not be ruled out. Because HLA typing was missing for some donors at each locus, association tests included only the typed subset. According to the authors, the approach could potentially be generalized to other disease states and immunological phenotypes. The cohort was sequenced for TCR beta chains only, and without alpha or paired-chain data the features that could be detected were limited. Because counts were too low, 15 to 20 rarely observed V segments, including chromosome 9 orphons, were excluded from the earlier analysis of 587 of the donors. Some IMGT-functional V segments, including TRBV6-2 and TRBV6-3, could not be told apart with the 87-base-pair reads, so those segments were excluded. Specific HLA alleles were associated with about 17,000 TCR beta sequences at a false discovery rate of 0.05 in a later analysis. In a later analysis, most CMV-associated TCR beta chains were found to appear HLA-restricted, with HLA associations seemingly driven largely by CMV exposure. For the cohort, immune exposure information was limited to CMV serostatus.

The method behind the library was the immunoSEQ multiplex PCR assay. The multiplex PCR relied on a mix of 60 forward primers for TCR Vbeta segments and 13 reverse primers for TCR Jbeta segments. The CDR3 region of rearranged TCR beta genes was amplified from genomic DNA with a multiplex PCR assay. The amplified TCR beta libraries were sequenced on the Illumina HiSeq System as 87-base-pair reads. Turning to the authors' computational methods: A later analysis counted 75 million to 100 million unique TCR beta chains across the 640 or so repertoires, and approximately 11 million of these chains were shared by at least two donors. A nearest-neighbor algorithm error-corrected the raw reads and collapsed the reads into unique sequences, merging closely related sequences to remove PCR and sequencing errors. To assign V, D and J gene segments, CDR3 sequences were aligned to IMGT reference sequences. For a sequence to be retained, a match of at least six nucleotides to both a V gene segment and a J gene segment was required. Rearrangements were classified as productive when the CDR3 lacked stop codons and remained in frame with V and J, and all other rearrangements were classified as non-productive. CDR3 was defined by IMGT convention, running from the second conserved V-encoded cysteine to the conserved J-encoded phenylalanine. In an earlier analysis of 550 to 650 of the donors, sequences lacking an unambiguous match to a single V gene segment were excluded. In an earlier analysis of more than 500 of the donors, a V segment was called functional when productive rearrangements were above 56.7%, and segregating when the standard deviation between donors exceeded 5%. A statistical classification framework was built for diagnosing cytomegalovirus status from the catalog of TCR beta chain sequences. In a later analysis, V and J genes were assigned by comparing TCR nucleotide sequences against IMGT/GENE-DB human TR gene sequences. Using the TCRdist pipeline, a later analysis assigned CDR3 sequences along with most-parsimonious VDJ recombination scenarios. In a later analysis, each TCR beta chain was defined by its CDR3 amino acid sequence together with its V-gene family, and reads lacking a unique V-gene family were excluded. A later analysis removed 550 to 650 highly shared, low-generation-probability nucleotide sequences to deal with suspected cross-contamination and a sequencing artifact. For each public chain, a later analysis derived a clonal expansion index from normalized ranks of inferred template counts within each repertoire. In a later analysis, generation probabilities were computed with a VDJ recombination model fitted to out-of-frame rearrangements, and the resulting probabilities were checked against IGoR. In a later analysis, TCR-TCR, TCR-HLA and TCR-CMV co-occurrence was scored with hypergeometric tests, and a repertoire-size bias correction was applied to TCR pairs. To estimate false discovery rates, a later analysis permuted the HLA or CMV assignments 20 times. A later analysis grouped co-occurring TCRs with DBSCAN, adding TCRdist sequence similarity when clustering within HLA-allele-positive subsets. Repertoires with fewer than 30,000 or more than 120,000 public chains were left out of co-occurrence clustering, as were a handful of repertoires with anomalous nucleotide sharing. TCRdb took this table from immuneACCESS and kept in-frame rearrangements with V and J called. Such tables lack part of the clones; where checked against another copy, unresolved V genes explain under half of the gap, and the rest is unexplained. V, J and clone size were drawn from that table, and D and trimming were deduced from the DNA. The sample profile shows some 120,000 clones; approximately 82% of them were found once. Approximately 3.1% of the sample is taken by the ten largest.

The cohort comprised 710 or so healthy bone marrow donors. Cohort members were all nominally healthy when sampled, although unrecorded immune exposures were likely present. The donor was CMV seropositive and belonged to the group of 250 to 300 seropositive cohort members. Every donor gave a peripheral blood sample, and the peripheral blood mononuclear cells from that sample were used for TCR beta sequencing. Genomic DNA extraction from the blood cell samples was performed with the Qiagen DNeasy Blood Extraction Kit. This TCR was recovered from a young woman in good health and CMV-seropositive. Sequencing input: PBMCs. The chain uses TRBV2 and TRBJ1-1, and TRBD1 aligns with 9 junction nucleotides. The DNA sequence is TGTGCCAGCAGTGAGACTCGGGACAGGGTGAACACTGAAGCTTTCTTT. It translates as CASSETRDRVNTEAFF.